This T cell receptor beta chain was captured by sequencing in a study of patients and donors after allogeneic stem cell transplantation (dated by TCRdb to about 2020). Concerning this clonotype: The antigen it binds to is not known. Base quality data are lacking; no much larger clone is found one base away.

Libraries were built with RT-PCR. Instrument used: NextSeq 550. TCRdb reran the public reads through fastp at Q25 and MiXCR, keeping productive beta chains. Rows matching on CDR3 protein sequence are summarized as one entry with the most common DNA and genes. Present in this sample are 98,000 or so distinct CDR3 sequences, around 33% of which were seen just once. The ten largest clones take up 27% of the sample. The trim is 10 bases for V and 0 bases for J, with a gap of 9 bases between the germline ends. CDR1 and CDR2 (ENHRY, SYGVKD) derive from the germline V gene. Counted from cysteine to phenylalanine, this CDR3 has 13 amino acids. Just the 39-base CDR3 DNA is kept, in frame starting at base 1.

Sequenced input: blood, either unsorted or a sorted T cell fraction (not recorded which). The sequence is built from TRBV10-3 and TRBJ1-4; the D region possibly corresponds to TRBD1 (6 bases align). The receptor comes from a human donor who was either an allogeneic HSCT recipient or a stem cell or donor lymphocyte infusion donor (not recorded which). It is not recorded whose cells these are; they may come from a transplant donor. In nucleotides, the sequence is TGTGCCACTACAGGGTCAACTAATGAAAAACTGTTTTTT. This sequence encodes CATTGSTNEKLFF.